The rows below give T cell receptor beta chains drawn from one sample of a study of tumor T cells in aggressive B-cell lymphoma. Profiling relied on immunoSEQ multiplex PCR, and the TCRdb table lists in-frame clones only, not all of them. The sample includes around 1,700 clones, more than 75% of them seen just once. The sequenced sample was tumor tissue. The receptors shown here come from an adult with diffuse large B cell lymphoma. Both conserved end residues are part of each CDR3. A D gene is named only where the DNA matches it firmly. Clone size is not always given. Where it is, it says once, few, many or a class for expanded clones.

D gene: .; V gene: TRBV6-5; clone size: .; J gene: TRBJ2-6; CDR3 protein: CASSSRSANVLTF; CDR3 DNA: TGTGCCAGCAGTTCTCGGTCGGCCAACGTCCTGACTTTC
D gene: TRBD1; V gene: TRBV27; clone size: few; J gene: TRBJ2-5; CDR3 protein: CDYRGPETQYF; CDR3 DNA: TGTGACTACAGGGGCCCCGAGACCCAGTACTTC
D gene: TRBD1; V gene: TRBV19; clone size: once; J gene: TRBJ2-7; CDR3 protein: CASSLTGGLSYEQYF; CDR3 DNA: TGTGCCAGTAGTTTGACAGGGGGCCTCTCCTACGAGCAGTACTTC
D gene: TRBD2; V gene: TRBV30; clone size: .; J gene: TRBJ2-7; CDR3 protein: CAWSLAGGEQYF; CDR3 DNA: TGTGCCTGGAGCCTAGCGGGAGGCGAGCAGTACTTC
D gene: TRBD1; V gene: TRBV4-1; clone size: once; J gene: TRBJ1-1; CDR3 protein: CASSQPPGQGNTEAFF; CDR3 DNA: TGCGCCAGCAGCCAACCCCCGGGACAGGGGAACACTGAAGCTTTCTTT
D gene: TRBD2; V gene: TRBV5-1; clone size: .; J gene: TRBJ2-7; CDR3 protein: CASSLAGGAYEQYF; CDR3 DNA: TGCGCCAGCAGCTTGGCGGGAGGGGCCTACGAGCAGTACTTC
D gene: TRBD1; V gene: TRBV7-6; clone size: once; J gene: TRBJ2-2; CDR3 protein: CASSFGAGGTGELFF; CDR3 DNA: TGTGCCAGCAGCTTCGGGGCAGGGGGCACCGGGGAGCTGTTTTTT
D gene: .; V gene: TRBV15; clone size: once; J gene: TRBJ2-1; CDR3 protein: CATSRDMPSDEQFF; CDR3 DNA: TGTGCCACCAGCAGAGATATGCCTAGCGATGAGCAGTTCTTC
D gene: .; V gene: TRBV19; clone size: .; J gene: TRBJ2-7; CDR3 protein: CASSIDDRGASEQYF; CDR3 DNA: TGTGCCAGTAGTATAGATGATCGGGGGGCGAGCGAGCAGTACTTC
D gene: TRBD2; V gene: TRBV19; clone size: .; J gene: TRBJ2-1; CDR3 protein: CASRRGGPRLYNEQFF; CDR3 DNA: TGTGCCAGTAGACGGGGAGGGCCGAGATTATACAATGAGCAGTTCTTC
D gene: TRBD1; V gene: TRBV7-9; clone size: .; J gene: TRBJ2-6; CDR3 protein: CASSWEDRGTSSGANVLTF; CDR3 DNA: TGTGCCAGCAGCTGGGAGGACAGGGGGACAAGCTCTGGGGCCAACGTCCTGACTTTC
D gene: .; V gene: TRBV29-1; clone size: .; J gene: TRBJ2-1; CDR3 protein: CSVPRGAGEQFF; CDR3 DNA: TGCAGCGTGCCCAGGGGGGCAGGTGAGCAGTTCTTC
D gene: TRBD1; V gene: TRBV11-2; clone size: .; J gene: TRBJ2-1; CDR3 protein: CASSNRDRGENEQFF; CDR3 DNA: TGTGCCAGCAGCAACCGGGACAGGGGGGAGAATGAGCAGTTCTTC
D gene: TRBD1; V gene: TRBV5-8; clone size: .; J gene: TRBJ1-5; CDR3 protein: CASSQRKQGWNQPQHF; CDR3 DNA: TGTGCCAGCAGTCAGCGGAAACAGGGGTGGAATCAGCCCCAGCATTTT
D gene: .; V gene: TRBV7-6; clone size: .; J gene: TRBJ1-2; CDR3 protein: CASSLADMDGYTF; CDR3 DNA: TGTGCCAGCAGCTTAGCAGACATGGATGGCTACACCTTC
D gene: .; V gene: TRBV7-3; clone size: .; J gene: TRBJ1-1; CDR3 protein: CASSTGPNTEAFF; CDR3 DNA: TGTGCCAGCAGTACAGGGCCGAACACTGAAGCTTTCTTT
D gene: TRBD1; V gene: TRBV6-5; clone size: .; J gene: TRBJ1-2; CDR3 protein: CASSTGTGLDGYTF; CDR3 DNA: TGTGCCAGCAGCACAGGGACAGGCTTAGATGGCTACACCTTC
D gene: TRBD2; V gene: TRBV9; clone size: .; J gene: TRBJ2-1; CDR3 protein: CASSVGAGPYNEQFF; CDR3 DNA: TGTGCCAGCAGCGTAGGAGCGGGGCCTTACAATGAGCAGTTCTTC
D gene: .; V gene: TRBV19; clone size: few; J gene: TRBJ2-3; CDR3 protein: CASSIDARATDTQYF; CDR3 DNA: TGTGCCAGTAGTATAGATGCCAGGGCGACAGATACGCAGTATTTT
D gene: TRBD2; V gene: TRBV19; clone size: once; J gene: TRBJ2-2; CDR3 protein: CASSMWLAGNTGELFF; CDR3 DNA: TGTGCCAGTAGTATGTGGCTAGCGGGGAACACCGGGGAGCTGTTTTTT
D gene: .; V gene: TRBV27; clone size: .; J gene: TRBJ2-7; CDR3 protein: CASSLGQNPYEQYF; CDR3 DNA: TGTGCCAGCAGTTTAGGGCAGAACCCCTACGAGCAGTACTTC
D gene: TRBD1; V gene: TRBV13; clone size: .; J gene: TRBJ1-2; CDR3 protein: CASSLGPGQGASGYTF; CDR3 DNA: TGTGCCAGCAGCTTAGGCCCGGGACAGGGGGCAAGTGGCTACACCTTC
D gene: TRBD2; V gene: TRBV7-9; clone size: .; J gene: TRBJ2-5; CDR3 protein: CASSSPGLGGQTQYF; CDR3 DNA: TGTGCCAGCAGCTCGCCGGGACTAGGGGGTCAGACCCAGTACTTC
D gene: .; V gene: TRBV10-1; clone size: .; J gene: TRBJ2-2; CDR3 protein: CASSEWPSGELFF; CDR3 DNA: TGCGCCAGCAGTGAGTGGCCATCCGGGGAGCTGTTTTTT
D gene: .; V gene: TRBV11-1; clone size: .; J gene: TRBJ2-5; CDR3 protein: CASSPQDQETQYF; CDR3 DNA: TGTGCCAGCAGCCCACAGGATCAAGAGACCCAGTACTTC